The sequence of this T cell receptor (beta chain) was determined in a study of T cell responses to AZD1222 COVID-19 vaccine. By share, this clone ranks as medium-sized. Its antigen remains unidentified. The study, taken as a whole, reports: Spike-specific TCR repertoires showed rising breadth and depth after two AZD1222 doses. Reports indicate that nearly half of spike-specific TCRs are directed at unmutated variant regions. At study baseline, merely roughly 6 AZD1222 recipients were seropositive. Spike as a whole was targeted by vaccine-associated CD4 TCRs, dominant at 160-218 and 743-854.

Generated by immunoSEQ multiplex PCR, the TCRdb table keeps only in-frame clones and is missing some. The table lists 120,000 to 150,000 clones, roughly 92% of them singletons, with 9% to 9.5% in the top ten. The CDR3 is 14 amino acids. Looked up from germline, CDR1 is SGHAT and CDR2 is FQNNGV. The V gene lost 2 bases and the J gene lost 2 bases, with 9 bases spanning the gap. This chain uses TRBV11-2 with TRBJ1-2; the D gene is possibly TRBD1 (5 bases). The sample here was peripheral blood, taken 28 days after the second AZD1222 dose. The clonotype comes from an adult who received the AZD1222 COVID-19 vaccine. The CDR3 sequence is CASSLTRTNYGYTF. Here the CDR3 DNA reads TGTGCCAGCAGCTTAACCCGGACAAACTATGGCTACACCTTC. The full variable domain, in which reference TRBV11-2 and TRBJ1-2 provide the parts outside the CDR3, is EAGVAQSPRYKIIEKRQSVAFWCNPISGHATLYWYQQILGQGPKLLIQFQNNGVVDDSQLPKDRFSAERLKGVDSTLKIQPAKLEDSAVYLCASSLTRTNYGYTFGSGTRLTVV.